Listed here are 11 T cell receptor beta chains from one sample, sequenced in a study of prognosis after radiotherapy for stage I lung cancer. Amplicons of TCR beta CDR3 were generated from genomic DNA by two-round multiplex PCR. Initially, in first-round PCR, primers specific to each TRBV and TRBJ gene were used. Each CDR3 protein gets one entry after TCRdb re-called the multiplex PCR reads with MiXCR. The top ten hold more than 35% of the sample, which has about 17,000 distinct CDR3 sequences, about 15% seen once. The input for sequencing was PBMCs, taken before or after stereotactic body radiation therapy (not recorded which). All receptors derive from a donor aged 50 or older with non-small cell lung cancer.

This clonotype was seen at least ten times. This chain connects TRBV11-2 to TRBJ2-7; 7 nucleotides line up with TRBD2. This CDR3 spans 15 amino acids. The germline V gene encodes CDR1 SGHAT and CDR2 FQNNGV. The V and J ends lost 0 bases and 3 bases, in that order; junction bases with no gene match: 5. The DNA for the CDR3 is TGTGCCAGCAGCTTAGAAGCTGGCGGGGGCTACGAGCAGTACTTC. It encodes CASSLEAGGGYEQYF. Using reference TRBV11-2 and TRBJ2-7 for the parts outside the CDR3, the full variable domain is EAGVAQSPRYKIIEKRQSVAFWCNPISGHATLYWYQQILGQGPKLLIQFQNNGVVDDSQLPKDRFSAERLKGVDSTLKIQPAKLEDSAVYLCASSLEAGGGYEQYFGPGTRLTVT.

The V call is TRBV20-1, the J call TRBJ1-2; 10 nucleotides line up with TRBD1. This CDR3 is built from 14 residues. With 8 bases clipped from V and 8 bases from J, the junction kept 14 bases outside the gene matches. Germline V gene data show CDR1 as DFQATT and CDR2 as SNEGSKA (reference sequence). CDR3 protein: CSSQNRDRGNGYTF. The CDR3 coding sequence is TGCAGTTCCCAAAACCGGGACAGGGGTAACGGCTACACCTTC.

The J gene is TRBJ1-3, the V gene TRBV20-1, with TRBD1 matching 12 bases. Trimming cost V 1 base and J 0 bases; bases outside gene matches: 13. The CDR3 runs 20 residues. The germline gives CDR1 DFQATT, CDR2 SNEGSKA (reference sequence). For the CDR3, the DNA is TGCAGTGCTAGAGCACCCTTGTGGGACAGGGGGCCATACTCTGGAAACACCATATATTTT. It encodes CSARAPLWDRGPYSGNTIYF.

This sequence joins TRBV5-4 and TRBJ1-2; TRBD1 is a possible D gene (5 bases). There are 15 residues in the CDR3. V was pared by 0 bases and J by 6 bases, with 15 bases between. In germline, CDR1 is SGHNT, CDR2 YYREEE (reference sequence). The CDR3 loop reads CASSLALSGDDGYTF. The CDR3 bases are TGTGCCAGCAGCTTGGCATTGTCGGGGGACGATGGCTACACCTTC.

This clonotype was counted at least ten times. A junction boundary mismatches the germline segment, possibly from a read error. This chain links TRBV6-5 with TRBJ1-1; TRBD1 is a possible D gene (6 bases). The CDR3 contains 14 residues. From germline, CDR1 is MNHEY and CDR2 SVGAGI. CDR3: CASRYSGVNTEAFF. CDR3 bases: TGTGCCAGCAGGTACTCAGGGGTGAACACTGAAGCTTTCTTT.

This clonotype occurred many times. The chain recombines TRBV7-6 with TRBJ2-1; TRBD2 matches 12 bases. Germline V gene data show CDR1 as SGHVS and CDR2 as FNYEAQ. With 5 bases clipped from V and 11 bases from J, the junction kept 7 bases outside the gene matches. CDR3 size: 14 residues. DNA of the CDR3: TGTGCCAGCAGCCCCCGACTAGCGGGGGAGCAGCAGTTCTTC. Residues: CASSPRLAGEQQFF.

This clonotype has ten or more counts. The rearrangement joins TRBV4-1 to TRBJ2-3; 8 nucleotides agree with TRBD2. The CDR3 spans 16 residues. Germline loops: CDR1 MGHRA, CDR2 YSYEKL. J lost 1 base, V lost 1 base, and 4 bases had no gene match. CDR3 DNA: TGCGCCAGCAGCCAAGGACCCGGGGGGGGCACAGATACGCAGTATTTT. The encoded protein is CASSQGPGGGTDTQYF.

This clonotype was counted many times. J is TRBJ2-1 and V is TRBV5-1; TRBD2 agrees at 10 bases. CDR1 and CDR2 from the germline V gene are SGHRS and YFSETQ. The CDR3 is 17 amino acids. Germline trimming cut 0 bases from V and 6 bases from J; bases unmatched to any gene: 9. CDR3 loop: CASSLAGLSGGINEQFF. The CDR3 nucleotides read TGCGCCAGCAGCTTGGCCGGTCTTAGCGGGGGGATCAATGAGCAGTTCTTC.

Only one count was recorded for this clonotype. V gene TRBV28 combines with J gene TRBJ2-1, with TRBD1 matching 9 bases. The ends lost 2 bases at V and 6 bases at J; junction bases unmatched: 5. The CDR3 covers 15 residues. In germline, CDR1 is MDHEN, CDR2 SYDVKM. The CDR3 loop reads CASSLRGQGSNEQFF. The CDR3 region has the DNA TGTGCCAGCAGTTTAAGAGGACAGGGGAGCAATGAGCAGTTCTTC.

The table lists this clonotype with many counts. The chain is built from TRBV20-1 and TRBJ2-1, with D perhaps assigned TRBD1 or TRBD2 (5 bases each). Germline loops: CDR1 DFQATT, CDR2 SNEGSKA (reference sequence). V lost 4 bases to trimming and J lost 5 bases, with 12 bases between them. The CDR3 totals 13 residues. Here the CDR3 DNA reads TGCAGTGCTACTTGGGGGAGTGACAATGAGCAGTTCTTC. This gives the protein CSATWGSDNEQFF.

This clonotype has ten or more counts. V is TRBV6-1 and J is TRBJ1-2, with 9 bases that match TRBD1. The length of the CDR3 is 14 residues. Trimming at V came to 5 bases and at J to 8 bases, leaving 9 bases not matched to a gene. Germline lookup yields CDR1 MNHNS and CDR2 SASEGT. The CDR3 region has the DNA TGTGCCAGCAGTCTCCCGGACAGGGGAGGCGGCTACACCTTC. Translating it yields CASSLPDRGGGYTF.